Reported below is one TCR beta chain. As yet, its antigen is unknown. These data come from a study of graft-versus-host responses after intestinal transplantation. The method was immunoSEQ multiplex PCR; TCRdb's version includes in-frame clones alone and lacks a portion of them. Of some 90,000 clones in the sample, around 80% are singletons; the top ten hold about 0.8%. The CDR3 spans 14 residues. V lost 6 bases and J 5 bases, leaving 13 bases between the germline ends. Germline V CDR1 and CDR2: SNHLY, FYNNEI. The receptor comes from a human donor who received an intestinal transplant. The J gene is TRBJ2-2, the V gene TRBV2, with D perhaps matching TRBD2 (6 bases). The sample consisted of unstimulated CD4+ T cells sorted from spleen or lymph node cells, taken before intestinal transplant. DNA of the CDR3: TGTGCCAGCAGCGCGGGATTCGTAACCGGGGAGCTGTTTTTT. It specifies CASSAGFVTGELFF.